This T cell receptor (beta chain) derives from a study of metastatic and nonmetastatic thyroid tumors. The CDR3 has 19 amino acids. Germline CDR1 reads MGHDK; CDR2 reads SYGVNS. The V end lost 0 bases, the J end lost 5 bases, and 22 bases lay between the germline ends. This clone was found a few times. All patients were untreated before thyroid surgery. TCRdb re-called the PCR reads with MiXCR. The sample yields around 27,000 clones, roughly a quarter seen once. The receptor was isolated from a female donor with papillary thyroid cancer or a benign thyroid nodule (not recorded which). Some clones in this sample may be carry-over from other donors' samples. The rearrangement joins TRBV25-1 to TRBJ2-2, with D perhaps assigned TRBD1 or TRBD2 (6 bases each). The sample consisted of blood. CDR3 in DNA: TGTGCCAGCAGTGAATATTTTTGGGGGGCGGGCGGACTGACCGGGGAGCTGTTTTTT. Encoded protein: CASSEYFWGAGGLTGELFF.